The sequence of this T cell receptor (beta chain) was determined in a study of blood T cell repertoires in COVID-19 (dated by TCRdb to about 2020). Broadly, across the study: Samples from collaborators originated in the United States, Italy and Spain and spanned both the acute and convalescent phases of COVID-19. Subjects who had been exposed to COVID-19, were actively infected with it, or had recovered from it provided the deeply sampled blood TCRbeta repertoires that made up the dataset. The sample metadata nearly always contained a de-identified subject ID, COVID-19 status, age in years and sex. HLA class I and class II types, where available, came from metadata supplied by the sample provider rather than from assay-based typing. The prospective study material was composed of cDNA or gDNA derived from T cells, B-cell-depleted T cells, or PBMCs. The repertoires were made available in a free public database intended to serve as a resource for research on the immune response to SARS-CoV-2. The samples were drawn from two sources: the first 160 participants of the ongoing ImmuneRACE study, and 1,254 subjects contributed by 6 global collaborators. What the study reported, not specific to this receptor: The quantity of clinical and demographic metadata differed by source and by participant and was supplied without curation.

TCRbeta CDR3 regions were amplified from genomic DNA using the immunoSEQ Assay, a bias-controlled multiplex PCR. As for how the authors treated the data: The number of nucleated cells in each sample was estimated from the amplification of reference gene primers within the assay. Sequence reads were collapsed and filtered to measure the absolute abundance of every unique TCRbeta CDR3 rearrangement. For each sample, productive Simpson clonality was calculated as the square root of Simpson's diversity index over productive rearrangements. The table comes from immuneACCESS by way of TCRdb, which keeps in-frame sequences with V and J called. Part of the clones is missing from these tables; in studies checked, under half for an unresolved V gene and the rest for unknown reasons. The V and J calls and clone size come from that table; D and trimming were worked out from the DNA. This sample comprises about 280,000 clones, over 75% of them detected only once. The ten largest clonotypes hold around 5.5% of the sample.

Of note for this clone: Its antigen is still unknown. The record has no base qualities; no much larger clone is one base away.

The CDR3 numbers 17 residues from cysteine through phenylalanine. Here the CDR3 DNA is all that survives: 51 bases in frame from base 1. For this chain, trimming is 3 bases at the V end and 4 bases at the J end, and the number of junction bases without a gene match is 10. Sequences LNHDA (CDR1) and SQIVND (CDR2) are obtained from the germline V gene (reference sequence). Collaborating institutions collected whole blood in K2EDTA tubes following their own protocols. For TCRbeta analysis, collaborators shipped samples in one of three forms: frozen whole blood, isolated PBMCs, or DNA extracted from either of those sample types.

The clonotype originates from a man between 50 and 59 years old with active or convalescent COVID-19. Sequencing was done on a sample of peripheral blood. Here the chain combines TRBV19 and TRBJ1-4; TRBD1 lines up with 8 middle nucleotides. The CDR3 region: CASSMNRGGLNNEKLFF. The nucleotides read TGTGCCAGTAGTATGAACAGGGGGGGTTTGAATAATGAAAAACTGTTTTTT. The full variable domain, with segments outside the CDR3 supplied by the reference TRBV19 and TRBJ1-4 proteins, appears as DGGITQSPKYLFRKEGQNVTLSCEQNLNHDAMYWYRQDPGQGLRLIYYSQIVNDFQKGDIAEGYSVSREKKESFPLTVTSAQKNPTAFYLCASSMNRGGLNNEKLFFGSGTQLSVL.